This is a list of T cell receptor beta chains from one sample in a study of Graves' ophthalmopathy and Graves' hyperthyroidism. TCRdb re-analysed the multiplex PCR reads in MiXCR, keeping a single row per CDR3 protein. The repertoire consists of 500,000 to 700,000 distinct CDR3 sequences, with 22% occurring once and the leading ten covering approximately 6.5%. The specimen was peripheral blood. Receptor source: a woman aged 18-35 years with stable Graves' hyperthyroidism. Some clones in this sample may be carry-over from other donors' samples. CDR3s include the opening cysteine and the closing phenylalanine or tryptophan. D genes are given only for firm matches. Size is stated for part of the rows, as once, few or many counts, or as a class when the clone is expanded.

cdr3_aa: CASSFNSDRGREQYF
cdr3_nt: TGTGCCAGCAGTTTCAATAGCGACAGGGGACGCGAGCAGTACTTC
v_call: TRBV28
j_call: TRBJ2-7
clone_size: many
d_call: TRBD1

cdr3_aa: CASSPPGGRSTDTQYF
cdr3_nt: TGTGCCAGCTCACCGCCCGGGGGCCGCTCGACGGATACGCAGTATTTT
v_call: TRBV18
j_call: TRBJ2-3
clone_size: once
d_call: -

cdr3_aa: CASRTGTSYGYTF
cdr3_nt: TGTGCCAGCAGAACCGGCACGAGCTATGGCTACACCTTC
v_call: TRBV5-4
j_call: TRBJ1-2
clone_size: many
d_call: -

cdr3_aa: CASGLGAGSAEAFF
cdr3_nt: TGTGCTAGTGGTTTGGGAGCAGGGTCGGCTGAAGCTTTCTTT
v_call: TRBV12-5
j_call: TRBJ1-1
clone_size: few
d_call: -

cdr3_aa: CASSLGQGGELFF
cdr3_nt: TGTGCCAGCAGTTTAGGACAGGGCGGGGAGCTGTTTTTT
v_call: TRBV12-3/TRBV12-4
j_call: TRBJ2-2
clone_size: many
d_call: TRBD1

cdr3_aa: CASSARGRGGYQETQYF
cdr3_nt: TGTGCCAGCAGCGCCCGTGGGAGGGGCGGGTACCAAGAGACCCAGTACTTC
v_call: TRBV9
j_call: TRBJ2-5
clone_size: -
d_call: TRBD2

cdr3_aa: CALGGAGANVLTF
cdr3_nt: TGTGCCCTCGGGGGGGCTGGGGCCAACGTCCTGACTTTC
v_call: TRBV28
j_call: TRBJ2-6
clone_size: many
d_call: TRBD2

cdr3_aa: CASIATYEQYF
cdr3_nt: TGTGCCAGCATTGCCACCTACGAGCAGTACTTC
v_call: TRBV27
j_call: TRBJ2-7
clone_size: many
d_call: -

cdr3_aa: CASSHSWAGTGPPRSGNTIYF
cdr3_nt: TGTGCCAGCAGTCATAGCTGGGCCGGGACAGGGCCCCCTCGTTCTGGAAACACCATATATTTT
v_call: TRBV6-5
j_call: TRBJ1-3
clone_size: many
d_call: TRBD1

cdr3_aa: CASSFHMNGRGEGYQETQYF
cdr3_nt: TGTGCCAGCAGCTTTCATATGAACGGTCGAGGGGAGGGGTACCAAGAGACCCAGTACTTC
v_call: TRBV7-8
j_call: TRBJ2-5
clone_size: many
d_call: TRBD2

cdr3_aa: CASSLAWTELGYTF
cdr3_nt: TGTGCCAGCAGCTTAGCTTGGACAGAGCTGGGCTACACCTTC
v_call: TRBV7-9
j_call: TRBJ1-2
clone_size: many
d_call: -

cdr3_aa: CASRPWTGSGNSPLHF
cdr3_nt: TGTGCCAGCAGGCCATGGACAGGGTCGGGGAATTCACCCCTCCACTTT
v_call: TRBV28
j_call: TRBJ1-6
clone_size: many
d_call: TRBD1

cdr3_aa: CASSLVSPRELFF
cdr3_nt: TGTGCCAGCAGTTTAGTTTCTCCCCGGGAGCTGTTTTTT
v_call: TRBV28
j_call: TRBJ2-2
clone_size: -
d_call: -

cdr3_aa: CASSLLTGMNTEAFF
cdr3_nt: TGTGCCAGCAGTTTATTGACAGGTATGAACACTGAAGCTTTCTTT
v_call: TRBV28
j_call: TRBJ1-1
clone_size: many
d_call: -

cdr3_aa: CASGPDSNQPQHF
cdr3_nt: TGTGCCAGCGGACCAGATAGCAATCAGCCCCAGCATTTT
v_call: TRBV2
j_call: TRBJ1-5
clone_size: few
d_call: -

cdr3_aa: CASSELVQNYEQYF
cdr3_nt: TGTGCCAGCAGTGAACTTGTACAGAACTACGAGCAGTACTTC
v_call: TRBV2
j_call: TRBJ2-7
clone_size: many
d_call: -

cdr3_aa: CASMGQKGEQYF
cdr3_nt: TGTGCCAGCATGGGACAAAAGGGCGAGCAGTACTTC
v_call: TRBV27
j_call: TRBJ2-7
clone_size: many
d_call: -

cdr3_aa: CASSLWDYQTGELFF
cdr3_nt: TGTGCCAGCAGCTTATGGGACTACCAAACCGGGGAGCTGTTTTTT
v_call: TRBV7-2
j_call: TRBJ2-2
clone_size: many
d_call: TRBD2

cdr3_aa: CASSLAGGLGELFF
cdr3_nt: TGTGCCAGCAGTTTAGCGGGGGGCCTCGGGGAGCTGTTTTTT
v_call: TRBV12-3/TRBV12-4
j_call: TRBJ2-2
clone_size: few
d_call: -

cdr3_aa: CASETGGTEAFF
cdr3_nt: TGTGCCAGCGAAACGGGTGGGACTGAAGCTTTCTTT
v_call: TRBV6-1
j_call: TRBJ1-1
clone_size: many
d_call: -

cdr3_aa: CASSGGRTGFYEQYF
cdr3_nt: TGTGCCAGCAGCGGCGGCCGGACAGGTTTCTACGAGCAGTACTTC
v_call: TRBV14
j_call: TRBJ2-7
clone_size: many
d_call: TRBD1

cdr3_aa: CASSFGVLLEAFF
cdr3_nt: TGTGCCAGCAGTTTCGGGGTACTCCTGGAAGCTTTCTTT
v_call: TRBV12-3/TRBV12-4
j_call: TRBJ1-1
clone_size: -
d_call: -

cdr3_aa: CSAGSGFAEAFF
cdr3_nt: TGCAGTGCGGGCTCGGGATTCGCTGAAGCTTTCTTT
v_call: TRBV20-1
j_call: TRBJ1-1
clone_size: -
d_call: -

cdr3_aa: CASSLVKSTDTQYF
cdr3_nt: TGTGCCAGCAGTTTAGTCAAATCCACAGATACGCAGTATTTT
v_call: TRBV27
j_call: TRBJ2-3
clone_size: many
d_call: -

cdr3_aa: CASTKKPDLNTEAFF
cdr3_nt: TGTGCCAGCACCAAAAAGCCAGATCTGAACACTGAAGCTTTCTTT
v_call: TRBV28
j_call: TRBJ1-1
clone_size: few
d_call: -

cdr3_aa: CASSLWDSGNTIYF
cdr3_nt: TGTGCCAGCAGCTTATGGGACTCTGGAAACACCATATATTTT
v_call: TRBV11-2
j_call: TRBJ1-3
clone_size: many
d_call: -

cdr3_aa: CASSLVTFYGYTF
cdr3_nt: TGTGCCAGCAGCTTAGTGACTTTCTATGGCTACACCTTC
v_call: TRBV7-9
j_call: TRBJ1-2
clone_size: many
d_call: -

cdr3_aa: CASSHTGTGNEQYF
cdr3_nt: TGTGCCAGCAGCCACACCGGGACAGGGAACGAGCAGTACTTC
v_call: TRBV3-1
j_call: TRBJ2-7
clone_size: -
d_call: TRBD1

cdr3_aa: CASSQERDSPLHF
cdr3_nt: TGTGCCAGCAGCCAAGAGAGGGATTCACCCCTCCACTTT
v_call: TRBV4-2
j_call: TRBJ1-6
clone_size: -
d_call: -

cdr3_aa: CASSEALRVVENYEQYF
cdr3_nt: TGTGCCAGCAGTGAAGCGCTTCGGGTCGTAGAGAACTACGAGCAGTACTTC
v_call: TRBV2
j_call: TRBJ2-7
clone_size: -
d_call: -

cdr3_aa: CASSQGTGEAFF
cdr3_nt: TGTGCCAGCAGCCAAGGGACAGGGGAAGCTTTCTTT
v_call: TRBV3-1
j_call: TRBJ1-1
clone_size: many
d_call: TRBD1

cdr3_aa: CSAWTGEDYGYTF
cdr3_nt: TGCAGCGCCTGGACAGGGGAGGACTATGGCTACACCTTC
v_call: TRBV29-1
j_call: TRBJ1-2
clone_size: many
d_call: TRBD1

cdr3_aa: CASSSWVGSVAEAFF
cdr3_nt: TGTGCCAGCAGCTCCTGGGTGGGATCGGTGGCTGAAGCTTTCTTT
v_call: TRBV3-1
j_call: TRBJ1-1
clone_size: many
d_call: -